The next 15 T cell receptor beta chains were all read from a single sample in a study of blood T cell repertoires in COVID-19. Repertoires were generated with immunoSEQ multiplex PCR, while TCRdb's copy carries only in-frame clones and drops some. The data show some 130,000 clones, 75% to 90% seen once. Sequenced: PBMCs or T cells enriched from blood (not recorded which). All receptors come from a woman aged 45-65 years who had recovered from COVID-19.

The CDR3 bases are TGTGCCAGCAGTTACTCCGGGACAGGATCCGAGCAGTACTTC. Protein sequence: CASSYSGTGSEQYF. The chain recombines TRBV6-6 with TRBJ2-7; 8 nucleotides match TRBD1. V lost 0 bases, J lost 6 bases, and 4 bases stayed unmatched. The V gene's germline CDR1 is MNHNY and CDR2 SVGAGI (reference sequence). This CDR3 is built from 14 residues.

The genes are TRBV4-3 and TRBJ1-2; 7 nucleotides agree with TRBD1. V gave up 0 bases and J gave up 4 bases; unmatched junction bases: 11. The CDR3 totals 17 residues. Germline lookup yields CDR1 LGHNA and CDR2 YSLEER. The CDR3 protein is CASSQDSKGARPYGYTF. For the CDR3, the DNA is TGCGCCAGCAGCCAAGATTCGAAGGGGGCGCGCCCCTATGGCTACACCTTC.

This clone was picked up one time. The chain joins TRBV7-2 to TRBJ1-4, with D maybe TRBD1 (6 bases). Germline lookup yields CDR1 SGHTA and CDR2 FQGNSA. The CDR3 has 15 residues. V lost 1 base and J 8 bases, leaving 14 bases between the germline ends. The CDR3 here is CASSLVWGQREKLFF. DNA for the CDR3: TGTGCCAGCAGCTTAGTCTGGGGGCAGAGGGAAAAACTGTTTTTT.

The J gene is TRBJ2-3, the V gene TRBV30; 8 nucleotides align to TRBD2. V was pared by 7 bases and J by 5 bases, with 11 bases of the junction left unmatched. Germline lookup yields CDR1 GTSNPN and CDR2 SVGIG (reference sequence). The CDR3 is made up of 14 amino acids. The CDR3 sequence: CASPRGGSEDTQYF. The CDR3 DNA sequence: TGTGCCTCCCCTCGGGGGGGGTCCGAAGATACGCAGTATTTT.

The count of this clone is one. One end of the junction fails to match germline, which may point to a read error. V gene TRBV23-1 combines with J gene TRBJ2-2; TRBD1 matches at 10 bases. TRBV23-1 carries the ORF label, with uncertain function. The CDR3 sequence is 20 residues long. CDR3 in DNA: TGCGCCAGTAGTCCCCATCCCGGACAGGGGGACCCACCCGACACCGGGGAGCTGTTTTTT. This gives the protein CASSPHPGQGDPPDTGELFF.

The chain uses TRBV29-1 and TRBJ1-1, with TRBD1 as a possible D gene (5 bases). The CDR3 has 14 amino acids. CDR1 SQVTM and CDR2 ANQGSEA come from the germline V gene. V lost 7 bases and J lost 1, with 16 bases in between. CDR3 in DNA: TGCAGCGCCGCCCTCCTTACAGGGAACACTGAAGCTTTCTTT. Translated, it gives CSAALLTGNTEAFF.

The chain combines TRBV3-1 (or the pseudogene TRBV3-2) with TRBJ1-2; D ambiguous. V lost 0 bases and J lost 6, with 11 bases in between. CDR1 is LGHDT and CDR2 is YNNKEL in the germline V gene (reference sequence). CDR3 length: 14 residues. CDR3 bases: TGTGCCAGCAGCCAAGATATAACAGAAGATGGCTACACCTTC. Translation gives CASSQDITEDGYTF.

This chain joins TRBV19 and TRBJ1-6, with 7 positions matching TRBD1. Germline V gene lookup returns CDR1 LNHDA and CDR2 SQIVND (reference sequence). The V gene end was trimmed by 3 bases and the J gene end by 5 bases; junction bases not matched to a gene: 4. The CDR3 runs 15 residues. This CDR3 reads CASSMGQWDNSPLHF. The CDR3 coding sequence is TGTGCCAGTAGTATGGGACAGTGGGATAATTCACCCCTCCACTTT. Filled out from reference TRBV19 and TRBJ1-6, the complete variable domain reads DGGITQSPKYLFRKEGQNVTLSCEQNLNHDAMYWYRQDPGQGLRLIYYSQIVNDFQKGDIAEGYSVSREKKESFPLTVTSAQKNPTAFYLCASSMGQWDNSPLHFGNGTRLTVT.

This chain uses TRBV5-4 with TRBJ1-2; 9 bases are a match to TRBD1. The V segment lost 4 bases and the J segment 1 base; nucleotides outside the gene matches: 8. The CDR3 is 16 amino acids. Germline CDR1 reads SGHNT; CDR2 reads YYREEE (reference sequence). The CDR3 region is CASSLTGTGYNYGYTF. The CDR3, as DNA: TGTGCCAGCAGCCTGACCGGGACAGGGTATAACTATGGCTACACCTTC.

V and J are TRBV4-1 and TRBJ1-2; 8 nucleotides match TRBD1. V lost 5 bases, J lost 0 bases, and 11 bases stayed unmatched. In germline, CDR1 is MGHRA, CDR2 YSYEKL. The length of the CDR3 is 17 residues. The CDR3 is CASSGRSSRGPNYGYTF. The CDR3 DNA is TGCGCCAGCAGCGGACGTTCCTCCAGGGGGCCTAACTATGGCTACACCTTC.

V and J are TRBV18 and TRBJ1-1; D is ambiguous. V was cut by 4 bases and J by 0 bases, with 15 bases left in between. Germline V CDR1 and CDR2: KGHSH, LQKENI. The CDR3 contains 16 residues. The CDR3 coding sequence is TGTGCCAGCTCACTCGGTGGCAGGTCATTGAACACTGAAGCTTTCTTT. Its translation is CASSLGGRSLNTEAFF.

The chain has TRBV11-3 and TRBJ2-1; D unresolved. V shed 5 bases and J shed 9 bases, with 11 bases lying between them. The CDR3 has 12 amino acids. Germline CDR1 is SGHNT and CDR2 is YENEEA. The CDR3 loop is CASSLGFSEQFF. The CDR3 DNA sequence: TGTGCCAGCAGCCTAGGCTTTAGTGAGCAGTTCTTC.

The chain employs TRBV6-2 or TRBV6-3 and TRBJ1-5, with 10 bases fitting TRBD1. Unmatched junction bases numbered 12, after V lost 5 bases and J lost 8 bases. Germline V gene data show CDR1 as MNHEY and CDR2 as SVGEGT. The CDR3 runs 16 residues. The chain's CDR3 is CASSPTGTGERKPQHF. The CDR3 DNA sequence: TGTGCCAGCAGTCCCACCGGGACAGGGGAAAGAAAGCCCCAGCATTTT.

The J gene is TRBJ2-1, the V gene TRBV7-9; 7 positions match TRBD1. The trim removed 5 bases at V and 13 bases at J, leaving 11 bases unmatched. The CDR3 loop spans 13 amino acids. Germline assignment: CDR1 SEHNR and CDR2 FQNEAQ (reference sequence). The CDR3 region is CASSPVAGGFQFF. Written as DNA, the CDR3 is TGTGCCAGCAGCCCCGTGGCAGGGGGTTTCCAGTTCTTC.

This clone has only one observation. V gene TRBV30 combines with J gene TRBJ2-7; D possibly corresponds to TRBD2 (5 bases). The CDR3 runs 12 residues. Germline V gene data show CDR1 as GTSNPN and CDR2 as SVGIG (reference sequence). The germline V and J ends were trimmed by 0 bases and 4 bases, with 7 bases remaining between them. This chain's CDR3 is CAWSVGSYEQYF. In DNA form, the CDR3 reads TGTGCCTGGAGTGTAGGGAGTTACGAGCAGTACTTC.